The 18 T cell receptor beta chains below all came from one sample that was sequenced in a study of shared clonotypes between healthy human individuals. Here immunoSEQ multiplex PCR was the method, and the copy in TCRdb shows in-frame clones only, minus some. The sample holds around 1,100,000 clones; 77% are singletons and the top ten take approximately 0.95%. The sample was memory CD4+ T cells from PBMCs. This sample's subset: CD45RA-negative fraction. Source of these receptors: a man aged 18 to 35 in good health. Some clones in this sample may be carry-over from other donors' samples.

This rearrangement joins TRBV28 to TRBJ1-4; possibly TRBD1 for D (6 bases). V lost 5 bases and J 8 bases, leaving 15 bases between the germline ends. The length of the CDR3 is 14 residues. Germline V lookup: CDR1 MDHEN, CDR2 SYDVKM. The CDR3 is CASSPGGPGEKLFF. The CDR3 nucleotides are TGTGCCAGCAGTCCGGGGGGGCCCGGAGAAAAACTGTTTTTT.

The gene calls are TRBV7-2 and TRBJ2-2; 11 bases line up with TRBD2. Losses at the gene ends were 8 bases for V and 5 bases for J; bases not matched to a gene: 4. CDR1 SGHTA and CDR2 FQGNSA come from the germline V gene. This CDR3 spans 14 amino acids. CDR3: CASAGTSGTGELFF. CDR3 sequence (DNA): TGTGCCAGCGCTGGGACTAGCGGTACCGGGGAGCTGTTTTTT. The whole variable domain, filled in from reference TRBV7-2 and TRBJ2-2, reads GAGVSQSPSNKVTEKGKDVELRCDPISGHTALYWYRQSLGQGLEFLIYFQGNSAPDKSGLPSDRFSAERTGGSVSTLTIQRTQQEDSAVYLCASAGTSGTGELFFGEGSRLTVL.

This clone showed up just a few times. V gene TRBV4-3 combines with J gene TRBJ2-7; a weak D match, TRBD1 (5 bases). V lost 2 bases, J lost 2 bases, and 13 bases lay in between. Germline V gives CDR1 LGHNA, CDR2 YSLEER. This CDR3 contains 15 residues. This CDR3 is CASSQRGDSAYEQYF. The CDR3 bases are TGCGCCAGCAGCCAACGAGGTGACAGTGCCTACGAGCAGTACTTC.

The V call is TRBV28, the J call TRBJ1-1; 9 bases map to TRBD1. The CDR3 has 13 amino acids. V lost 11 bases, J lost 1 base, and 5 bases stayed unmatched. CDR1 MDHEN and CDR2 SYDVKM come from the germline V gene. The CDR3 bases are TGTGCCGGAGGACAGGGGTCGAACACTGAAGCTTTCTTT. It yields the protein CAGGQGSNTEAFF.

This clone has only one observation. The chain couples TRBV19 to TRBJ1-5; the D is unclear. Trimming left V 3 bases short and J 9 bases short, with 12 bases between. The CDR3 consists of 13 residues. CDR1 is LNHDA, CDR2 SQIVND, per germline (reference sequence). The CDR3 here is CASSIDALGPQHF. The CDR3 DNA follows: TGTGCCAGTAGTATCGACGCTCTAGGGCCCCAGCATTTT.

This chain uses TRBV2 with TRBJ1-2; 9 nucleotides align to TRBD1. Trimming removed 4 bases from V and 8 bases from J; junction bases left unmatched: 5. The CDR3 runs to 13 residues. Germline lookup yields CDR1 SNHLY and CDR2 FYNNEI. CDR3 residues: CASSVYRGQGYTF. CDR3 sequence (DNA): TGTGCCAGCAGTGTCTACAGGGGGCAGGGCTACACCTTC. The complete variable domain, with remaining parts taken from reference TRBV2 and TRBJ1-2, reads EPEVTQTPSHQVTQMGQEVILRCVPISNHLYFYWYRQILGQKVEFLVSFYNNEISEKSEIFDDQFSVERPDGSNFTLKIRSTKLEDSAMYFCASSVYRGQGYTFGSGTRLTVV.

This clone has a single count. The chain combines TRBV28 with TRBJ2-2; TRBD2 agrees at 7 bases. The V gene's germline CDR1 is MDHEN and CDR2 SYDVKM. After removal of 2 bases from V and 0 bases from J, the junction contained 0 bases not matched to a gene. The length of the CDR3 is 15 residues. The CDR3 reads CASSLTSANTGELFF. The DNA of the CDR3 is TGTGCCAGCAGTTTAACTAGCGCGAACACCGGGGAGCTGTTTTTT.

This clone has only a few counts. V usage is TRBV6-5 and J usage is TRBJ2-3; D is unclear. The germline gives CDR1 MNHEY, CDR2 SVGAGI. The CDR3 length is 11 residues. Trimming cost V 6 bases and J 2 bases, with 3 bases left between them. The CDR3 reads CASRYTDTQYF. The CDR3, as DNA: TGTGCCAGCAGGTACACAGATACGCAGTATTTT.

V usage is TRBV6-1 and J usage is TRBJ2-5; D uncertain. Germline CDR1 is MNHNS and CDR2 is SASEGT. V was cut by 8 bases and J by 2 bases, with 12 bases left in between. The CDR3 spans 13 residues. In nucleotides, the CDR3 is TGTGCCAGCGAAGGACCGCGGCAAGAGACCCAGTACTTC. Its translation is CASEGPRQETQYF.

As to this clone: Other DNA sequences within the sample encode an identical CDR3. The V and J genes are TRBV11-2 and TRBJ2-3; D not resolved. V shed 0 bases and J shed 5 bases, with 3 bases lying between them. This CDR3 is 12 amino acids long. In germline, CDR1 is SGHAT, CDR2 FQNNGV. Here the CDR3 DNA reads TGTGCCAGCAGCTTAGACCGAGATACGCAGTATTTT. Translation gives CASSLDRDTQYF. Using reference TRBV11-2 and TRBJ2-3 for the parts outside the CDR3, the full variable domain is EAGVAQSPRYKIIEKRQSVAFWCNPISGHATLYWYQQILGQGPKLLIQFQNNGVVDDSQLPKDRFSAERLKGVDSTLKIQPAKLEDSAVYLCASSLDRDTQYFGPGTRLTVL.

The chain has TRBV7-2 and TRBJ2-3; D is ambiguous. The ends were cut back, 0 bases at V and 5 bases at J, with 9 bases in the middle. The CDR3 extends over 14 amino acids. The germline CDR1 and CDR2 sequences are SGHTA and FQGNSA. The CDR3 region has the DNA TGTGCCAGCAGCTTAGCGGCTTTATTAGATACGCAGTATTTT. This translates into CASSLAALLDTQYF. The full variable domain, in which reference TRBV7-2 and TRBJ2-3 provide the parts outside the CDR3, is GAGVSQSPSNKVTEKGKDVELRCDPISGHTALYWYRQSLGQGLEFLIYFQGNSAPDKSGLPSDRFSAERTGGSVSTLTIQRTQQEDSAVYLCASSLAALLDTQYFGPGTRLTVL.

This clone was counted a few times. The chain employs TRBV20-1 and TRBJ1-1; D may be TRBD1 (5 bases). The V and J ends lost 6 bases and 8 bases respectively, with 10 bases between them. The length of the CDR3 is 10 residues. The germline V gene has CDR1 DFQATT and CDR2 SNEGSKA (reference sequence). The CDR3 DNA is TGCAGTGCCCCCCGGGGGGAAGCTTTCTTT. It yields the protein CSAPRGEAFF.

V gene TRBV7-9 combines with J gene TRBJ2-5; D might be TRBD1 (6 bases). The length of the CDR3 is 15 residues. V lost 0 bases to trimming and J lost 4 bases, with 12 bases between them. The germline V gene has CDR1 SEHNR and CDR2 FQNEAQ (reference sequence). In nucleotides, the CDR3 is TGTGCCAGCAGCTTAGCTGGGCAGGGGATAGAGACCCAGTACTTC. This gives the protein CASSLAGQGIETQYF.

J is TRBJ1-1 and V is TRBV11-1; D gene unclear. Trimming shortened V by 3 bases and J by 0 bases, and 5 bases separated the two germline ends. CDR3 size: 13 residues. Germline CDR1 reads SGHAT; CDR2 reads FQDESV (reference sequence). The CDR3 is CASSFFVNTEAFF. The CDR3 coding sequence is TGTGCCAGCAGCTTTTTCGTGAACACTGAAGCTTTCTTT.

The genes are TRBV6-1 and TRBJ1-1; D call uncertain. From germline, CDR1 is MNHNS and CDR2 SASEGT. The CDR3 loop spans 13 amino acids. V was shortened by 1 base and J by 4 bases, with 7 bases between the two germline ends. The CDR3 nucleotides read TGTGCCAGCAGTGAAGTAGGGAGCACTGAAGCTTTCTTT. Translated: CASSEVGSTEAFF.

As regards this clone: Other nucleotide sequences from this sample produce the same CDR3. The chain recombines TRBV6-1 with TRBJ2-7; 9 bases match TRBD1. The CDR3 length is 16 residues. Germline loops: CDR1 MNHNS, CDR2 SASEGT. V trimming: 0 bases; J trimming: 3 bases; junction bases outside the gene matches: 6. This CDR3 reads CASSEATGQGIYEQYF. The CDR3 DNA reads TGTGCCAGCAGTGAAGCGACGGGACAGGGAATCTACGAGCAGTACTTC.

The chain employs TRBV7-3 and TRBJ2-7, with TRBD2 matching 11 bases. Looked up from germline, CDR1 is SGHTA and CDR2 is FQGTGA. This CDR3 comprises 16 residues. Trimming at V came to 4 bases and at J to 6 bases, leaving 11 bases not matched to a gene. This CDR3 reads CASSSLAGENLGEQYF. The CDR3 DNA sequence: TGTGCCAGCAGCTCACTAGCGGGAGAGAACCTCGGCGAGCAGTACTTC.

The chain has TRBV28 and TRBJ1-2; D uncertain. CDR3 length: 13 amino acids. The germline V gene has CDR1 MDHEN and CDR2 SYDVKM. With 2 bases removed from V and 3 bases from J, the gap between germline ends came to 7 bases. The CDR3 region is CASSLKGDYGYTF. CDR3 DNA sequence: TGTGCCAGCAGTTTAAAGGGTGACTATGGCTACACCTTC.